This T cell receptor beta chain was documented in a study of shared clonotypes between healthy human individuals. Libraries were prepared by immunoSEQ multiplex PCR; TCRdb keeps only in-frame clonotypes and omits some of them. This sample has fewer than 800,000 clones, with about 91% found just once. A remark on this clone: The antigen remains unidentified. Other DNA sequences in this specimen translate into the identical CDR3.

This CDR3 spans 14 amino acids. Germline CDR1 and CDR2: MDHEN and SYDVKM. Deletions cut 2 bases from V and 1 base from J, with 7 bases between. Naive CD8 populations comprised CD45RO-negative cells positively selected for CCR7, excluding terminally differentiated effector memory CD45RA+ cells. Study findings and constraints: Sampling involved blood alone; tissue repertoires likely differ. Even with large depth, rarefaction showed that sorted-subset sequencing was incomplete. Depth of sequencing was expected to influence donor clonotype sharing. Among four donors, about 5% of naive CD4 clonotypes were found in common.

This clonotype was sampled from a man aged 30 to 45 in good health. The material sequenced was naive CD8+ T cells sorted from blood. The chain employs TRBV28 and TRBJ2-3; D gene ambiguous. In nucleotides, the CDR3 is TGTGCCAGCAGTTTACTGGCCCGCACAGATACGCAGTATTTT. Its translation: CASSLLARTDTQYF.